What follows describes a single T cell receptor (beta chain). It lacks a known antigen. No much larger clone exists at a distance of one base, and base qualities are not known. The data belong to a study of blood T cells in healthy people across ages (dated by TCRdb to about 2015). The study in broad terms: In model experiments, template switching captured about one uniquely barcoded TCR beta cDNA molecule for every two T cells. Using deep sequencing normalized with unique cDNA molecular identifiers, the study measured how TCR beta repertoire diversity changes with age. The donors were divided into four age groups: young (average about 15 years), middle-aged (around 37), aged (about 56) and long-lived (more than 75). To avoid experimental bias, donors of different ages were distributed randomly across sequencing lanes. For two donors (one aged 18 to 29 and one aged 80 or older), the study analyzed two additional independent replicas of 1 million unique cDNA reads from the same blood draw.

Systemically healthy Caucasian individuals from Russia, 35 to 50 in total and aged about 6 to 95 years, were included as donors. Each donor gave about 9.7 milliliters of peripheral blood, drawn into EDTA-treated Vacutainer tubes. Ficoll-Paque density-gradient centrifugation was used to isolate PBMCs, with at least 6 million obtained per sample. Trizol reagent was used to extract total RNA from the PBMCs, yielding at least 6 micrograms per sample. For every donor, flow cytometry on a PBMC aliquot measured the percentage of naive CD45RAhigh/CD27high T cells. Here is what the overall study found, with its caveats: Bulk unsorted PBMC profiling prevented conclusive comparison of naive and antigen-experienced compartments. A strong correlation was found between observed TCR beta diversity and the percentage of naive T cells measured by flow cytometry. Estimates of total diversity based on one million sequenced T cells were considered lower bounds and underestimates. Compared with the aged group, more naive CD4+ T cells, fewer expanded clones and increased TCR diversity were shown by the long-lived group, suggesting age selection. As age increased, observed TCR beta diversity per million T cells dropped in a roughly linear way, and a significant reduction was already evident by age about 40. Because donor CMV infection status was unknown, age-related changes in expanded clonotypes were potentially confounded.

V sheds 5 bases and J sheds 5 bases, leaving 15 bases between their ends. Taken from cysteine to phenylalanine, the CDR3 has 15 residues. The DNA shown is the 45-base CDR3, in frame from base 1. The germline V gene encodes CDR1 SEHNR and CDR2 FQNEAQ (reference sequence). Libraries were prepared through 5' RACE. The data were produced on an Illumina HiSeq 2500. A second PCR of roughly 6 to 11 cycles was run with a J-beta primer mix and a sample-barcoded 5' primer. Each TCR beta cDNA molecule received a unique molecular identifier from a template-switch 5' adaptor carrying 12 random nucleotides. At least 2.5 million CDR3-containing paired-end reads were obtained from each sample. All of the RNA was converted into first-strand cDNA using the Mint cDNA synthesis kit, with a TRBC-specific oligonucleotide serving as the primer. Following uracil-DNA glycosylase treatment, all cDNA underwent a first 18-cycle PCR with the universal primers M1SS and BC2_uni_R. As for the original processing: For normalization, 1 million high-quality reads, each with a distinct molecular identifier, were randomly selected from each sample. Instead of being binned into consensus sequences, reads that shared molecular identifiers were thrown out. CDR3 identification, clonotype clustering and error correction used MiTCR with a Q25 quality threshold and the strictest error-elimination algorithm. Lower-bound total TCR beta diversity was estimated with a nonparametric unseen species model using Euler transformation. TCRdb handled the public reads itself, with Q25 trimming in fastp and clone calling in MiXCR, and kept productive beta chains. CDR3 protein duplicates are merged, each entry listing the most common genes and DNA. For this entry, the V and J calls and clone size follow TCRdb and not the study's own pipeline. The sample table records approximately 900,000 distinct CDR3 sequences; 48% of these occur just once. Jointly, the top ten make up roughly an eighth of the sample.

The chain links TRBV7-9 with TRBJ1-4; TRBD1 is a weak D gene call, 5 bases matching. The origin of this receptor is a man aged 30 to 45 in good health. Source material: blood. The encoded CDR3 is CASSPSRTRNEKLFF. The DNA sequence is TGTGCCAGCAGCCCATCCCGGACAAGGAATGAAAAACTGTTTTTT.